The 23 T cell receptor beta chains reported below all come from one sample, sequenced in a study of blood T cell repertoires in COVID-19. Generated by immunoSEQ multiplex PCR, the TCRdb table keeps only in-frame clones and is missing some. This table has about 310,000 clones, around 86% appearing once. The sample consisted of peripheral blood. The receptors were sampled from a man between 50 and 59 years old with active or convalescent COVID-19.

The chain carries TRBV18 and TRBJ2-2, with 7 bases identical to TRBD1. This CDR3 contains 16 residues. V lost 2 bases to trimming and J lost 5 bases; unmatched junction nucleotides: 8. Germline V gives CDR1 KGHSH, CDR2 LQKENI. The CDR3 loop reads CASSPFEGAETGELFF. CDR3 in DNA: TGTGCCAGCTCACCATTCGAGGGGGCTGAGACCGGGGAGCTGTTTTTT.

This rearrangement joins TRBV4-3 to TRBJ1-2; 10 bases agree with TRBD1. This CDR3 contains 18 residues. CDR1 is LGHNA, CDR2 YSLEER, per germline. V trimming: 0 bases; J trimming: 4 bases; junction bases outside the gene matches: 11. CDR3 protein: CASSQDQRTGGKLYGYTF. Here the CDR3 DNA reads TGCGCCAGCAGCCAAGATCAGCGGACAGGGGGAAAGCTCTATGGCTACACCTTC.

In its sample, this clone was seen a few times. This chain joins TRBV29-1 and TRBJ2-3; D perhaps matches TRBD2 (7 bases). V was trimmed by 6 bases and J by 6 bases, leaving 13 bases between them. Germline assignment: CDR1 SQVTM and CDR2 ANQGSEA. The length of the CDR3 is 12 residues. The DNA of the CDR3 is TGCAGCGTCCAAGGGGGGGGCGATACGCAGTATTTT. The encoded protein is CSVQGGGDTQYF.

For the CDR3, the DNA is TGCAGCGCCCAGGGGGGCACAGGGAATGGGGAGACCCAGTACTTC. It is translated as CSAQGGTGNGETQYF. The rearrangement uses TRBV29-1 and TRBJ2-5; TRBD1 might be the D (7 bases). The CDR3 runs 15 residues. The germline V and J ends were trimmed by 7 bases and 5 bases, with 23 bases remaining between them. Looked up from germline, CDR1 is SQVTM and CDR2 is ANQGSEA.

V usage is TRBV7-9 and J usage is TRBJ1-5; D might be TRBD1 (6 bases). Germline V CDR1 and CDR2: SEHNR, FQNEAQ (reference sequence). CDR3 length equals 16 residues. Trimming took 0 bases from V and 10 from J, leaving 19 bases between them. In DNA form, the CDR3 reads TGTGCCAGCAGCTTAGCGCTGGGGGACACTCGGTCTCCCCAGCATTTT. This sequence encodes CASSLALGDTRSPQHF.

The rearrangement joins TRBV11-2 to TRBJ1-6; maybe TRBD1 (5 bases). V was pared by 2 bases and J by 4 bases, with 15 bases between. The CDR3 runs to 17 residues. Germline CDR1 reads SGHAT; CDR2 reads FQNNGV. CDR3 DNA: TGTGCCAGCAGCTTACTACCCCGGAGACAGTATAATTCACCCCTCCACTTT. It translates to CASSLLPRRQYNSPLHF.

This clone was seen only a few times. The DNA of the CDR3 is TGTGCCAGCACAGGGGAGAATGAAAAACTGTTTTTT. Translated: CASTGENEKLFF. The gene calls are TRBV2 and TRBJ1-4; weak D call: TRBD1 (6 bases). Germline V gene sequence: CDR1 SNHLY, CDR2 FYNNEI. The V end was cut by 7 bases, the J end by 5 bases, with 8 bases between. CDR3 length: 12 residues.

The rearrangement uses TRBV29-1 and TRBJ1-1, with TRBD1 as a possible D gene (5 bases). The CDR3 sequence is 12 residues long. Germline V gene sequence: CDR1 SQVTM, CDR2 ANQGSEA. Trimming cost V 1 base and J 9 bases, with 12 bases left between them. The CDR3 protein is CSVEVWQGKAFF. In DNA form, the CDR3 reads TGCAGCGTTGAAGTTTGGCAGGGAAAAGCTTTCTTT. The full variable domain, rest sourced from reference TRBV29-1 and TRBJ1-1, is SAVISQKPSRDICQRGTSLTIQCQVDSQVTMMFWYRQQPGQSLTLIATANQGSEATYESGFVIDKFPISRPNLTFSTLTVSNMSPEDSSIYLCSVEVWQGKAFFGQGTRLTVV.

The rearrangement joins TRBV7-8 to TRBJ2-1; tentatively, D is TRBD2 (8 bases). Germline values: CDR1 SGHVS, CDR2 FQNEAQ. The CDR3 extends over 16 amino acids. V shed 4 bases and J shed 9 bases, with 22 bases lying between them. The CDR3 here is CASSSGLAGGVGEQFF. The CDR3 nucleotides read TGTGCCAGCAGCTCCGGACTAGCAGGGGGAGTGGGTGAGCAGTTCTTC.

The V call is TRBV28, the J call TRBJ1-2; D perhaps matches TRBD1 (6 bases). CDR3 length: 12 residues. V lost 8 bases, J lost 4 bases, and 11 bases lay in between. The germline V gene encodes CDR1 MDHEN and CDR2 SYDVKM. In DNA form, the CDR3 reads TGTGCCAGCTGTCAGGGGACCTATGGCTACACCTTC. This translates into CASCQGTYGYTF.

This clone was observed a handful of times. CDR3 in amino acids: CSATSLDTQYF. The CDR3 bases are TGCAGTGCTACTAGTTTGGATACGCAGTATTTT. V is TRBV20-1 and J is TRBJ2-3; no reliable D call. V was cut by 4 bases and J by 6 bases, with 8 bases left in between. Germline CDR1 is DFQATT and CDR2 is SNEGSKA (reference sequence). CDR3 size: 11 residues.

The J gene is TRBJ2-7, the V gene TRBV4-1, with 7 bases matching TRBD1. The CDR3 contains 14 residues. Germline-derived CDR1 and CDR2 are MGHRA and YSYEKL. V shed 3 bases and J 0 bases; nucleotides not matched to a gene: 2. DNA for the CDR3: TGCGCCAGCAGCCAGGGGACAGCCTCCTACGAGCAGTACTTC. The encoded protein is CASSQGTASYEQYF.

The CDR3 here is CASSQGRQGSGNTEAFF. The CDR3 DNA follows: TGTGCCAGCAGCCAAGGACGACAGGGTTCGGGGAACACTGAAGCTTTCTTT. The rearrangement uses TRBV4-2 and TRBJ1-1, with 7 nucleotides matching TRBD1. This CDR3 comprises 17 residues. Trimming cost V 1 base and J 1 base; bases outside gene matches: 9. Germline V gene sequence: CDR1 LGHNA, CDR2 YNFKEQ.

The genes are TRBV7-2 and TRBJ2-2; the match to TRBD2 covers 10 bases. Germline V gene data show CDR1 as SGHTA and CDR2 as FQGNSA. The V and J ends lost 1 base and 3 bases, in that order; junction bases with no gene match: 2. The CDR3 has 16 residues. CDR3 in amino acids: CASSLVAGGYTGELFF. CDR3 coding DNA: TGTGCCAGCAGCTTAGTAGCGGGGGGATACACCGGGGAGCTGTTTTTT. Drawing the rest from reference TRBV7-2 and TRBJ2-2, the complete variable domain is GAGVSQSPSNKVTEKGKDVELRCDPISGHTALYWYRQSLGQGLEFLIYFQGNSAPDKSGLPSDRFSAERTGGSVSTLTIQRTQQEDSAVYLCASSLVAGGYTGELFFGEGSRLTVL.

The V gene is TRBV7-9, the J gene TRBJ2-2, with D possibly matching TRBD2 (6 bases). CDR1 SEHNR and CDR2 FQNEAQ come from the germline V gene (reference sequence). With 5 bases removed from V and 4 bases from J, the gap between germline ends came to 11 bases. CDR3 length: 14 amino acids. CDR3 bases: TGTGCCAGCAGCACCTACGGGGGCACCGGGGAGCTGTTTTTT. This sequence encodes CASSTYGGTGELFF.

The rearrangement uses TRBV12-3 or TRBV12-4 and TRBJ1-2, with TRBD1 identical over 8 bases. This CDR3 is 13 amino acids long. V gave up 3 bases and J gave up 4 bases; unmatched junction bases: 1. CDR3: CASSLTGAYGYTF. CDR3 bases: TGTGCCAGCAGTTTGACAGGGGCCTATGGCTACACCTTC.

This chain connects TRBV5-5 to TRBJ1-2; the match to TRBD1 covers 9 bases. The V gene end was trimmed by 4 bases and the J gene end by 5 bases; junction bases not matched to a gene: 6. The germline gives CDR1 SGHKS, CDR2 YYEKEE (reference sequence). CDR3 length equals 14 residues. The CDR3 is CASSHGTGRYGYTF. The CDR3 coding sequence is TGTGCCAGCAGCCACGGGACAGGGAGGTATGGCTACACCTTC.

The genes are TRBV10-3 and TRBJ2-7, with D tentatively TRBD1 (5 bases). CDR1 and CDR2 from the germline V gene are ENHRY and SYGVKD. Trimming cost V 2 bases and J 7 bases, with 15 bases left between them. The CDR3 totals 14 residues. Written as DNA, the CDR3 is TGTGCCATCAGTGAGGCGGACAAAGGAAGGGAGCAGTACTTC. It encodes CAISEADKGREQYF.

The gene calls are TRBV7-9 and TRBJ1-5, with 8 bases aligning to TRBD1. The J segment lost 0 bases and the V segment lost 5 bases, leaving 3 bases of the junction unmatched. The CDR3 loop spans 15 amino acids. CDR1 and CDR2 from the germline V gene are SEHNR and FQNEAQ (reference sequence). The CDR3 is CASSTGQGSNQPQHF. The CDR3 bases are TGTGCCAGCAGCACAGGACAGGGTAGCAATCAGCCCCAGCATTTT.

V and J are TRBV5-4 and TRBJ1-1; weak D call: TRBD1 (5 bases). The CDR3 is made up of 16 amino acids. Trimming pared 1 base from V and 2 bases from J, leaving 15 bases between. Germline-derived CDR1 and CDR2 are SGHNT and YYREEE (reference sequence). This CDR3 reads CASSLYAVGGNTEAFF. The CDR3 bases are TGTGCCAGCAGCTTGTATGCGGTGGGGGGTAACACTGAAGCTTTCTTT.

The chain is built from TRBV28 and TRBJ1-2, with unresolved D. The CDR3 runs 13 residues. CDR1 is MDHEN, CDR2 SYDVKM, per germline. V gave up 5 bases and J gave up 3 bases, with 10 bases separating them. The CDR3 DNA sequence: TGTGCCAGCAGTATTGACGGGTACTATGGCTACACCTTC. This encodes CASSIDGYYGYTF.

The chain recombines TRBV27 with TRBJ2-7, with 12 bases identical to TRBD2. Germline V CDR1 and CDR2: MNHEY, SMNVEV (reference sequence). The CDR3 has 15 amino acids. V lost 6 bases and J lost 5; bases outside the gene matches: 8. CDR3 DNA sequence: TGTGCCAGCAGGACTGCTAGCGGGAGGGCCGACGAGCAGTACTTC. Its translation is CASRTASGRADEQYF.

On this clone itself: The germline gene is not matched at one end of the junction; a read error may be the cause. The chain recombines TRBV7-7 with TRBJ1-3; 9 nucleotides match TRBD1. From germline, CDR1 is SSHAT and CDR2 FNYEAQ (reference sequence). This CDR3 has 13 residues. The CDR3 loop is CASSPDRGDTIYF. As DNA, the CDR3 is TGTGCTAGCAGCCCGGACAGGGGTGACACCATATATTTT.